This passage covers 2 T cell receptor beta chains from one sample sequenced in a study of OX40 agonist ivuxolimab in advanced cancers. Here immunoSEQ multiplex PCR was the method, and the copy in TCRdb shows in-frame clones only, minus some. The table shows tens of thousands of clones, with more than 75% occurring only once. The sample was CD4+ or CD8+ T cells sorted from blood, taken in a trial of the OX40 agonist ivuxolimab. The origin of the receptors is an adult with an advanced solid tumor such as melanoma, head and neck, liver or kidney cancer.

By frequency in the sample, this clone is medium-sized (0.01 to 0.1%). As DNA, the CDR3 is TGCAGGAGCGTACAGGGGAATGAAGCTTTCTTT. This encodes CRSVQGNEAFF. The chain employs TRBV20-1 and TRBJ1-1, with TRBD1 identical over 7 bases. From germline, CDR1 is DFQATT and CDR2 SNEGSKA (reference sequence). The CDR3 sequence is 11 residues long.

The CDR3 is CASSLSTSSSGNTIYF. CDR3 nucleotides: TGTGCCAGCAGCTTGAGCACCTCGAGCTCTGGAAACACCATATATTTT. The chain recombines TRBV7-9 with TRBJ1-3; D call uncertain. Trimming cost V 3 bases and J 0 bases, with 12 bases left between them. The CDR3 is made up of 16 amino acids. Germline V CDR1 and CDR2: SEHNR, FQNEAQ (reference sequence).